The sequence of this T cell receptor (beta chain) was determined in a study of OX40 agonist ivuxolimab in advanced cancers. About the research overall: Patients' therapy was ivuxolimab, an antibody that acts as an agonist of OX40 (CD134). Participants, approximately 81% male, averaged around 60 years of age, ranging from about 23 to 79. Earlier anti-PD-1, anti-PD-L1 or anti-CTLA-4 therapy was permitted; roughly 40% had received some. Each patient was given ivuxolimab into a vein every 2 weeks, at 0.01 to 10 mg/kg.

Only in-frame clones appear in the TCRdb table, and some are missing; sequencing was by immunoSEQ multiplex PCR. The sample includes 56,000 or so clones, approximately 80% seen only once; the top ten take about 4.7%. Trimming took off 4 bases at V and 3 bases at J, with 16 bases between the two ends. Germline V gene data show CDR1 as LNHNV and CDR2 as YYDKDF (reference sequence). This CDR3 has 16 residues. This chain joins TRBV15 and TRBJ1-5; TRBD1 is a possible D gene (5 bases). Material: CD4+ or CD8+ T cells sorted from blood, obtained in a trial of the OX40 agonist ivuxolimab. This receptor was identified in an adult with an advanced solid tumor such as melanoma, head and neck, liver or kidney cancer. CDR3 amino acids: CATSNRDRWTNQPQHF. CDR3 sequence (DNA): TGTGCCACCAGCAACCGGGACCGCTGGACCAATCAGCCCCAGCATTTT.